What follows is one TCR beta chain and its context. These data come from a study of blood T cell repertoires in COVID-19. Those who participated ranged in age from roughly 18 to 90 years and resided in about two dozen US areas. Before being deemed recovered, Cohort 3 donors had two negative PCRs, clearance, or symptom resolution. Method: immunoSEQ multiplex PCR; TCRdb's copy keeps in-frame clones and lacks some. The table shows 310,000 or so clones, with 87% occurring only once. Losses at the gene ends were 0 bases for V and 2 bases for J; bases not matched to a gene: 3. Germline V gene sequence: CDR1 LGHDT, CDR2 YNNKEL (reference sequence). This CDR3 has 15 amino acids.

The V and J genes are TRBV3-1 (or the pseudogene TRBV3-2) and TRBJ1-2; 7 bases are a match to TRBD1. Source material: PBMCs or T cells enriched from blood (not recorded which). The sequence derives from a woman aged 30 to 39 who had recovered from COVID-19. CDR3 protein: CASSQEFRGNYGYTF. CDR3 nucleotides: TGTGCCAGCAGCCAAGAATTCAGGGGGAACTATGGCTACACCTTC.